These 30 T cell receptor beta chains share one sample of origin, sequenced in a study of CD4 T cells in relation to SARS-CoV-2 and coronaviruses (dated by TCRdb to 2020 to 2023). The library was obtained by the immunoSEQ multiplex PCR assay. In TCRdb, the immuneACCESS table is reduced to in-frame sequences with V and J assigned. These tables do not hold every clone; where another copy was compared, an unresolved V gene accounts for under half, and the others remain unexplained. In all, the sample holds around 23,000 clones, and about three quarters of those were seen once. About 14% of the sample belongs to the ten largest clones. Antigens for these TCRs are unknown. CD4+ T cells from unexposed donors were collected before the COVID-19 pandemic (2011-2018). The EasySep CD4+ T cell isolation kit was used to isolate CD4+ T cells once the cultures had run for ten to eleven days. The sequencing sample was made of CD4+ T cells from PBMCs, cultured in vitro. The receptor source for this set is a human donor in good health.

This clone was observed once. A read error may produce the germline difference seen at one junction end. The chain carries TRBV29-1 and TRBJ2-5; D is unresolved. The CDR3 totals 13 residues. Germline V gives CDR1 SQVTM, CDR2 ANQGSEA. For the CDR3, the DNA is TGCAGCGTCGAAGGGCATGACCAAGAGACCCAGTACTTC. This sequence encodes CSVEGHDQETQYF.

The table lists this clone with a count of one. The chain couples TRBV7-2 to TRBJ2-1; 8 bases match TRBD1. Looked up from germline, CDR1 is SGHTA and CDR2 is FQGNSA. After removal of 3 bases from V and 9 bases from J, the junction contained 10 bases not matched to a gene. The CDR3 extends over 15 amino acids. The CDR3 region is CASSLAYRGVGEQFF. The CDR3 nucleotides are TGTGCCAGCAGCTTGGCTTACAGGGGGGTAGGTGAGCAGTTCTTC.

The V gene is TRBV19, the J gene TRBJ2-5, with TRBD2 matching over 10 bases. The CDR3 loop spans 17 amino acids. The germline gives CDR1 LNHDA, CDR2 SQIVND (reference sequence). Trimming cost V 6 bases and J 4 bases; bases outside gene matches: 14. The CDR3 spells CASSPSGGAFKGETQYF. The CDR3 DNA sequence: TGTGCCAGTAGCCCTAGCGGGGGAGCTTTTAAGGGAGAGACCCAGTACTTC.

This chain uses TRBV2 with TRBJ1-4, with 7 bases that match TRBD1. In germline, CDR1 is SNHLY, CDR2 FYNNEI. V shed 7 bases, J shed 3 bases, and the junction held 5 bases outside the gene matches. The CDR3 contains 14 residues. CDR3 sequence: CASNPGTANEKLFF. CDR3 sequence (DNA): TGTGCCAGCAATCCCGGGACAGCTAATGAAAAACTGTTTTTT.

The genes are TRBV7-2 and TRBJ1-2, with D perhaps matching TRBD1 (5 bases). The CDR3 spans 15 residues. V was pared by 1 base and J by 3 bases, with 12 bases between. Germline CDR1 and CDR2: SGHTA and FQGNSA. This CDR3 is CASSLDLRGDYGYTF. The CDR3 bases are TGTGCCAGCAGCTTAGATTTGAGGGGAGACTATGGCTACACCTTC.

CDR3 amino acids: CASSDSTGGSYNEQFF. CDR3 DNA: TGTGCCAGCAGTGACTCCACAGGGGGCTCCTACAATGAGCAGTTCTTC. This rearrangement joins TRBV6-4 to TRBJ2-1; 8 bases are shared with TRBD1. Per the germline V gene, CDR1 is MRHNA and CDR2 is SNTAGT. This CDR3 is 16 amino acids long. V lost 0 bases, J lost 0 bases, and 1 base stayed unmatched.

This clone came up a few times. V is TRBV18 and J is TRBJ1-5, with D perhaps TRBD1 (5 bases). Germline lookup yields CDR1 KGHSH and CDR2 LQKENI. V lost 3 bases, J lost 7 bases, and 16 bases lay in between. The CDR3 covers 15 residues. In DNA form, the CDR3 reads TGTGCCAGCTCACCGGGCAGGGCGGAAGGACAGCCCCAGCATTTT. Its protein product is CASSPGRAEGQPQHF.

The V and J genes are TRBV7-2 and TRBJ2-3; 10 bases are shared with TRBD1. This CDR3 has 15 amino acids. The J segment lost 4 bases and the V segment lost 1 base, leaving 2 bases of the junction unmatched. Germline assignment: CDR1 SGHTA and CDR2 FQGNSA. The CDR3 coding sequence is TGTGCCAGCAGCTTAGGGGACAGGGGATCAGATACGCAGTATTTT. The encoded protein is CASSLGDRGSDTQYF.

The chain recombines TRBV5-1 with TRBJ2-7; D possibly corresponds to TRBD1 (6 bases). The V gene's germline CDR1 is SGHRS and CDR2 YFSETQ. Deletions cut 2 bases from V and 5 bases from J, with 11 bases between. The CDR3 covers 13 residues. CDR3 nucleotide sequence: TGCGCCAGCAGCTTACAGGGTTCGGACGAGCAGTACTTC. This sequence encodes CASSLQGSDEQYF. The full variable domain, rest sourced from reference TRBV5-1 and TRBJ2-7, is KAGVTQTPRYLIKTRGQQVTLSCSPISGHRSVSWYQQTPGQGLQFLFEYFSETQRNKGNFPGRFSGRQFSNSRSEMNVSTLELGDSALYLCASSLQGSDEQYFGPGTRLTVT.

The chain links TRBV18 to TRBJ2-3; TRBD2 agrees at 11 bases. CDR1 and CDR2 from the germline V gene are KGHSH and LQKENI. Losses at the gene ends were 3 bases for V and 2 bases for J; bases not matched to a gene: 4. This CDR3 spans 16 amino acids. The CDR3 protein is CASSPGLAGLTDTQYF. The CDR3 bases are TGTGCCAGCTCACCCGGACTAGCGGGCCTCACAGATACGCAGTATTTT.

The rearrangement links TRBV30 to TRBJ1-2; D may be TRBD1 (6 bases). This CDR3 is 15 amino acids long. Germline V gene lookup returns CDR1 GTSNPN and CDR2 SVGIG (reference sequence). Trimming took off 0 bases at V and 8 bases at J, with 19 bases between the two ends. The CDR3, as DNA: TGTGCCTGGAGTGTACGGAGGAGTCAGGGGATCGGCTACACCTTC. Its protein product is CAWSVRRSQGIGYTF.

The chain combines TRBV19 with TRBJ1-3; D uncertain. V shed 5 bases and J shed 3 bases, with 17 bases lying between them. Looked up from germline, CDR1 is LNHDA and CDR2 is SQIVND (reference sequence). The CDR3 sequence is 16 residues long. CDR3 residues: CASSSQAGSGGNTIYF. The CDR3 DNA reads as TGTGCCAGTAGTTCCCAGGCGGGGAGTGGTGGAAACACCATATATTTT.

This sequence joins TRBV29-1 and TRBJ1-1; possibly TRBD1 for D (6 bases). Germline loops: CDR1 SQVTM, CDR2 ANQGSEA. V dropped 6 bases and J dropped 1 base, with 15 bases sitting between them. The CDR3 has 14 amino acids. The DNA for the CDR3 is TGCAGCGTCGAACAGGGAGGAGGGAACACTGAAGCTTTCTTT. Its translation is CSVEQGGGNTEAFF.

The gene calls are TRBV9 and TRBJ2-1; 7 bases align to TRBD1. CDR3 length: 15 amino acids. With 2 bases clipped from V and 7 bases from J, the junction kept 9 bases outside the gene matches. CDR1 is SGDLS, CDR2 YYNGEE, per germline. The CDR3 is CASSVVSGTVNEQFF. CDR3 bases: TGTGCCAGCAGCGTCGTATCCGGGACAGTTAATGAGCAGTTCTTC.

Here the CDR3 reads CASTMTVGEKLFF. CDR3 sequence (DNA): TGTGCCAGTACCATGACAGTCGGAGAAAAACTGTTTTTT. V is TRBV19 and J is TRBJ1-4, with TRBD1 as a possible D gene (5 bases). V gave up 7 bases and J gave up 8 bases, with 14 bases separating them. Germline V gene lookup returns CDR1 LNHDA and CDR2 SQIVND (reference sequence). The CDR3 extends over 13 amino acids.

This chain uses TRBV29-1 with TRBJ2-1, with D perhaps being TRBD1 or TRBD2 (6 bases each). Trimming took 7 bases from V and 3 from J, leaving 10 bases between them. The CDR3 length is 12 residues. Germline CDR1 is SQVTM and CDR2 is ANQGSEA. CDR3 in amino acids: CSAGGRYNEQFF. The CDR3 DNA reads TGCAGCGCCGGGGGCCGCTACAATGAGCAGTTCTTC.

This chain connects TRBV3-1 (or the pseudogene TRBV3-2) to TRBJ1-1, with D maybe TRBD1 (5 bases). Germline V lookup: CDR1 LGHDT, CDR2 YNNKEL (reference sequence). V shed 0 bases and J shed 3 bases, with 11 bases lying between them. The CDR3 runs to 15 residues. In DNA, the CDR3 is TGTGCCAGCAGCCAAGATGGGGGTTCCCACACTGAAGCTTTCTTT. This gives the protein CASSQDGGSHTEAFF.

V and J are TRBV5-1 and TRBJ2-5; perhaps D is TRBD1 or TRBD2 (6 bases each). CDR3 length: 15 amino acids. Trimming removed 0 bases at V and 1 base at J, with 10 bases between. Germline V gene lookup returns CDR1 SGHRS and CDR2 YFSETQ. The CDR3 DNA reads TGCGCCAGCAGCTTGGTGGGGGGCCCCCAAGAGACCCAGTACTTC. Protein: CASSLVGGPQETQYF. The full variable domain, its missing parts supplied by reference TRBV5-1 and TRBJ2-5, is KAGVTQTPRYLIKTRGQQVTLSCSPISGHRSVSWYQQTPGQGLQFLFEYFSETQRNKGNFPGRFSGRQFSNSRSEMNVSTLELGDSALYLCASSLVGGPQETQYFGPGTRLLVL.

The J gene is TRBJ1-4, the V gene TRBV4-1; no definite D call. With 0 bases removed from V and 7 bases from J, the gap between germline ends came to 18 bases. CDR3 length: 17 residues. Looked up from germline, CDR1 is MGHRA and CDR2 is YSYEKL. The CDR3: CASSQDPEKTTREKLFF. CDR3 DNA sequence: TGCGCCAGCAGCCAAGATCCCGAGAAAACAACCCGTGAAAAACTGTTTTTT.

The chain recombines TRBV6-2 or TRBV6-3 with TRBJ1-2; 7 nucleotides line up with TRBD1. Germline V gene sequence: CDR1 MNHEY, CDR2 SVGEGT. With V trimmed by 2 bases and J by 2 bases, 11 bases remained unmatched. The CDR3 extends over 17 amino acids. The CDR3 coding sequence is TGTGCCAGCAGTTACGGGAGAGGCAGGGGGAGAAACTATGGCTACACCTTC. Its protein is CASSYGRGRGRNYGYTF.

This clone was recorded only once. This chain connects TRBV6-2 or TRBV6-3 to TRBJ1-5, with D maybe TRBD1 (5 bases). CDR1 is MNHEY, CDR2 SVGEGT, per germline. Trimming removed 5 bases from V and 11 bases from J, with 25 bases in between. This CDR3 is 16 amino acids long. The CDR3 nucleotides read TGTGCCAGCAGTATATTAGGGATCACGGGGCCGTTGGCCCAGCATTTT. Translating it yields CASSILGITGPLAQHF.

The genes are TRBV6-4 and TRBJ1-6; D is uncertain. The V and J ends lost 3 bases and 7 bases respectively, with 7 bases between them. This CDR3 spans 13 amino acids. Germline V gene data show CDR1 as MRHNA and CDR2 as SNTAGT. The CDR3: CASSESRNSPLHF. The CDR3 region has the DNA TGTGCCAGCAGTGAAAGTCGGAATTCACCCCTCCACTTT.

V and J are TRBV5-6 and TRBJ2-5; TRBD2 matches at 14 bases. The J segment lost 4 bases and the V segment lost 1 base, leaving 9 bases of the junction unmatched. This CDR3 has 18 amino acids. Germline CDR1 reads SGHDT; CDR2 reads YYEEEE. The CDR3 region is CASSLFETSGGARETQYF. CDR3 in DNA: TGTGCCAGCAGCTTGTTCGAGACTAGCGGGGGGGCCCGAGAGACCCAGTACTTC.

The rearrangement links TRBV2 to TRBJ1-5; 9 positions match TRBD1. Germline loops: CDR1 SNHLY, CDR2 FYNNEI. The CDR3 sequence is 16 residues long. V gave up 5 bases and J gave up 7 bases; unmatched junction bases: 12. For the CDR3, the DNA is TGTGCCAGCAGTCCCGAGGGGACAGGGCTCGGCCAGCCCCAGCATTTT. This gives the protein CASSPEGTGLGQPQHF.

The chain has TRBV3-1 (or the pseudogene TRBV3-2) and TRBJ2-3; no definite D call. Germline assignment: CDR1 LGHDT and CDR2 YNNKEL (reference sequence). This CDR3 has 13 amino acids. Trimming removed 2 bases from V and 1 base from J, with 4 bases in between. CDR3 nucleotides: TGTGCCAGCAGCCAACGGGGCACAGATACGCAGTATTTT. Its translation: CASSQRGTDTQYF.

This chain joins TRBV19 and TRBJ1-2; possible D gene TRBD1, 5 bases. Germline lookup yields CDR1 LNHDA and CDR2 SQIVND (reference sequence). The CDR3 contains 15 residues. V shed 9 bases and J shed 4 bases, with 21 bases lying between them. The CDR3 sequence is CASEGSQAPIYGYTF. In DNA, the CDR3 is TGTGCCAGCGAGGGGTCTCAGGCACCAATCTATGGCTACACCTTC.

The rearrangement links TRBV7-3 to TRBJ2-1; D remains ambiguous. V was trimmed by 1 base and J by 0 bases, leaving 10 bases between them. The germline V gene encodes CDR1 SGHTA and CDR2 FQGTGA. The CDR3 spans 16 residues. The CDR3 bases are TGTGCCAGCAGCTTAAACAGCGCTCTCTCCTACAATGAGCAGTTCTTC. Translation gives CASSLNSALSYNEQFF. Full variable domain (rest looked up from reference TRBV7-3 and TRBJ2-1): GAGVSQTPSNKVTEKGKYVELRCDPISGHTALYWYRQSLGQGPEFLIYFQGTGAADDSGLPNDRFFAVRPEGSVSTLKIQRTERGDSAVYLCASSLNSALSYNEQFFGPGTRLTVL.

V gene TRBV21-1 combines with J gene TRBJ2-7; no check of the table's D call, TRBD1, against the DNA was made. TRBV21-1 represents a pseudogene. This CDR3 contains 15 residues. CDR3 amino acids: CASSNPDRSPYEQYF. The CDR3 nucleotides read TGTGCCAGCAGCAATCCTGACAGGTCTCCCTACGAGCAGTACTTC.

The CDR3 DNA reads TGTGCCAGCAGCCAAGATTCGACAGGAGCCTACGAGCAGTACTTC. Translated, it gives CASSQDSTGAYEQYF. The genes are TRBV4-2 and TRBJ2-7, with D maybe TRBD1 (6 bases). The CDR3 is 15 residues long. Germline CDR1 is LGHNA and CDR2 is YNFKEQ. V was cut by 0 bases and J by 2 bases, with 11 bases left in between.

The chain employs TRBV11-2 and TRBJ2-2, with TRBD1 matching 8 bases. V dropped 1 base and J dropped 5; count of bases not matched to a gene: 3. This CDR3 is 15 amino acids long. Germline V CDR1 and CDR2: SGHAT, FQNNGV. The CDR3 DNA is TGTGCCAGCAGCTTAGGGAACAGGGGGACCGGGGAGCTGTTTTTT. It is translated as CASSLGNRGTGELFF.